This T cell receptor beta chain stems from a study of regulatory T cells in long-lasting Graves disease. This clonotype was detected many times. Per the germline V gene, CDR1 is MDHEN and CDR2 is SYDVKM. J gave up 6 bases and V 6 bases, and 8 bases lay outside the gene matches. CDR3 length: 14 amino acids. The TCR beta library used iRepertoire HTBI primers with Arm-PCR amplification of CDR3. TCRdb itself ran the multiplex PCR reads through MiXCR, one entry per CDR3 protein. Of some 410,000 distinct CDR3 sequences listed, around 15% are singletons. The time point here: newly diagnosed GD, antithyroid drugs for less than 3 months. Extracted RNA from PBMCs served as the source of the TCR library. The data were also submitted as part of a second study, on T cells in Graves' hyperthyroidism and ophthalmopathy.

This chain uses TRBV28 with TRBJ2-5, with 9 bases fitting TRBD1. This sequence originates from a woman aged 25 to 39 with Graves disease. The material sequenced was peripheral blood mononuclear cells (PBMCs), taken at new diagnosis, from a patient treated with antithyroid drugs. The CDR3 sequence is CASRPTGGLQTQYF. CDR3 in DNA: TGTGCCAGCAGACCAACAGGGGGCCTACAGACCCAGTACTTC.